The next 30 T cell receptor beta chains were all read from a single sample in a study of T cell changes during pregnancy in multiple sclerosis. The data were produced by immunoSEQ multiplex PCR, yet TCRdb's version contains in-frame clones alone and is incomplete. The table lists around 68,000 clones, around 91% of them singletons. The material was peripheral blood, obtained after pregnancy. These receptors originate from a female donor in good health, enrolled as a control in a pregnancy study.

This chain links TRBV6-1 with TRBJ2-1, with TRBD1 identical over 8 bases. This CDR3 spans 14 amino acids. Trimming removed 4 bases from V and 9 bases from J; junction bases left unmatched: 8. CDR1 MNHNS and CDR2 SASEGT come from the germline V gene. The DNA for the CDR3 is TGTGCCAGCAGTGCAGGGGGCACATTTAGTGAGCAGTTCTTC. Its protein product is CASSAGGTFSEQFF.

The chain carries TRBV9 and TRBJ1-2; no firm D call. Per the germline V gene, CDR1 is SGDLS and CDR2 is YYNGEE. The CDR3 totals 15 residues. Trimming stripped 4 bases from V and 2 bases from J, with 15 bases between. The CDR3 nucleotides read TGTGCCAGCAGCCCCTCGGGGTCGGGGAACTATGGCTACACCTTC. Amino acids: CASSPSGSGNYGYTF.

The chain employs TRBV19 and TRBJ1-6; D not resolved. V dropped 3 bases and J dropped 4 bases, with 10 bases sitting between them. This CDR3 has 15 amino acids. Germline CDR1 LNHDA, CDR2 SQIVND (reference sequence). The CDR3 bases are TGTGCCAGTAGTATCCAACAGAGTTATAATTCACCCCTCCACTTT. As protein: CASSIQQSYNSPLHF.

The chain combines TRBV5-1 with TRBJ1-3, with no clear D. This CDR3 is 15 amino acids long. Germline V CDR1 and CDR2: SGHRS, YFSETQ. Trimming took off 6 bases at V and 0 bases at J, with 13 bases between the two ends. The DNA for the CDR3 is TGCGCCAGCACACTCGACAAGGACTCTGGAAACACCATATATTTT. It translates to CASTLDKDSGNTIYF.

V gene TRBV5-4 combines with J gene TRBJ1-2; 7 bases are shared with TRBD1. V shed 4 bases and J 6 bases; nucleotides not matched to a gene: 12. Germline CDR1 reads SGHNT; CDR2 reads YYREEE (reference sequence). The CDR3 extends over 15 amino acids. The chain's CDR3 is CASSLTGRRFHGYTF. The CDR3 nucleotides are TGTGCCAGCAGCCTGACAGGGCGCAGATTTCATGGCTACACCTTC.

This chain uses TRBV10-3 with TRBJ2-1, with 12 bases fitting TRBD1. The CDR3 covers 15 residues. V was clipped by 4 bases and J by 12 bases; unmatched bases: 10. Germline V CDR1 and CDR2: ENHRY, SYGVKD. CDR3 sequence reads: CAISGPGQGASGQFF. In DNA form, the CDR3 reads TGTGCCATCAGTGGTCCGGGACAGGGGGCGTCGGGGCAGTTCTTC.

The chain employs TRBV27 and TRBJ1-1, with D unresolved. The CDR3 covers 17 residues. CDR1 is MNHEY, CDR2 SMNVEV, per germline (reference sequence). Trimming left V 0 bases short and J 4 bases short, with 18 bases between. CDR3 protein: CASSLSVRQITSTEAFF. The CDR3 DNA reads TGTGCCAGCAGTTTATCGGTGCGGCAGATAACGAGCACTGAAGCTTTCTTT.

This clone turned up a few times. This sequence joins TRBV5-6 and TRBJ1-2; tentatively, D is TRBD1 (5 bases). CDR1 and CDR2 from the germline V gene are SGHDT and YYEEEE. CDR3 size: 13 residues. With 3 bases removed from V and 8 bases from J, the gap between germline ends came to 14 bases. Here the CDR3 DNA reads TGTGCCAGCAGCTCTGTAGTGACAGACGGCTACACCTTC. Amino acids: CASSSVVTDGYTF.

This clone was recorded a few times. The chain has TRBV5-4 and TRBJ1-4; 9 nucleotides align to TRBD1. J lost 5 bases, V lost 1 base, and 3 bases had no gene match. The germline V gene has CDR1 SGHNT and CDR2 YYREEE (reference sequence). The CDR3 contains 15 residues. This CDR3 reads CASSLTTGGNEKLFF. The CDR3, as DNA: TGTGCCAGCAGCTTGACGACAGGGGGAAATGAAAAACTGTTTTTT.

This rearrangement joins TRBV2 to TRBJ1-2, with 9 bases that match TRBD1. Unmatched junction bases numbered 15, after V lost 2 bases and J lost 8 bases. Germline-derived CDR1 and CDR2 are SNHLY and FYNNEI. This CDR3 has 17 residues. The CDR3: CASSEWYLVGTGLGYTF. As DNA, the CDR3 is TGTGCCAGCAGTGAATGGTATTTAGTAGGGACAGGGCTGGGCTACACCTTC.

This chain joins TRBV2 and TRBJ1-5; D not certain. Between the trimmed V and J ends, which lost 6 bases and 3 bases, there was a span of 12 bases. CDR1 and CDR2 from the germline V gene are SNHLY and FYNNEI. The CDR3 totals 14 residues. The CDR3 bases are TGTGCCAGCAGCTCGACGGGAGACAATCAGCCCCAGCATTTT. Protein: CASSSTGDNQPQHF.

The CDR3 sequence is CASSVRDTTNEKLFF. Here the CDR3 DNA reads TGTGCCAGCAGCGTAAGGGACACCACTAATGAAAAACTGTTTTTT. V usage is TRBV9 and J usage is TRBJ1-4; possible D gene TRBD1, 6 bases. The ends were cut back, 1 base at V and 2 bases at J, with 9 bases in the middle. The germline V gene has CDR1 SGDLS and CDR2 YYNGEE. The CDR3 length is 15 residues.

The genes are TRBV9 and TRBJ2-7; 10 nucleotides match TRBD1. This CDR3 is built from 14 residues. Per germline, CDR1 SGDLS and CDR2 YYNGEE. V lost 2 bases, J lost 6 bases, and 5 bases stayed unmatched. The CDR3 loop is CASSVDRGTVEQYF. CDR3 bases: TGTGCCAGCAGCGTGGACAGGGGGACGGTCGAGCAGTACTTC.

This chain connects TRBV5-6 to TRBJ1-1; 9 positions agree with TRBD1. J gave up 5 bases and V 4 bases, and 9 bases lay outside the gene matches. The CDR3 totals 15 residues. Germline V gene sequence: CDR1 SGHDT, CDR2 YYEEEE. The DNA for the CDR3 is TGTGCCAGCAGCGCACAGGGGGCGCGGGTGACTGAAGCTTTCTTT. This codes for CASSAQGARVTEAFF.

The gene calls are TRBV18 and TRBJ1-5; 11 nucleotides agree with TRBD1. The CDR3 sequence is 14 residues long. The V gene's germline CDR1 is KGHSH and CDR2 LQKENI. With 4 bases clipped from V and 6 bases from J, the junction kept 2 bases outside the gene matches. The CDR3 nucleotides read TGTGCCAGCTCACGGGGGACAGGGGGTCAGCCCCAGCATTTT. Translated, it gives CASSRGTGGQPQHF. Variable domain in full (rest from reference TRBV18 and TRBJ1-5): NAGVMQNPRHLVRRRGQEARLRCSPMKGHSHVYWYRQLPEEGLKFMVYLQKENIIDESGMPKERFSAEFPKEGPSILRIQQVVRGDSAAYFCASSRGTGGQPQHFGDGTRLSIL.

J is TRBJ1-2 and V is TRBV2; 7 nucleotides align to TRBD1. CDR3 size: 14 residues. V was pared by 7 bases and J by 8 bases, with 13 bases of the junction left unmatched. Germline V gene data show CDR1 as SNHLY and CDR2 as FYNNEI. CDR3 sequence (DNA): TGTGCCAGCAAACCTAACAGGGGAACGGGGGGCTACACCTTC. This gives the protein CASKPNRGTGGYTF. Complete variable domain (other parts from reference TRBV2 and TRBJ1-2): EPEVTQTPSHQVTQMGQEVILRCVPISNHLYFYWYRQILGQKVEFLVSFYNNEISEKSEIFDDQFSVERPDGSNFTLKIRSTKLEDSAMYFCASKPNRGTGGYTFGSGTRLTVV.

CDR3 sequence: CASSLYFRDYGYTF. The DNA for the CDR3 is TGTGCCAGCAGTCTCTACTTCAGGGACTATGGCTACACCTTC. The V and J genes are TRBV27 and TRBJ1-2, with a tentative D call TRBD1 (5 bases). The germline gives CDR1 MNHEY, CDR2 SMNVEV (reference sequence). Trimming removed 5 bases at V and 3 bases at J, with 13 bases between. CDR3 length: 14 amino acids.

The CDR3 region has the DNA TGTGCCAGCAGTGAGCAGGGCCTATCGTATCCTAATGAGCAGTTCTTC. Residues: CASSEQGLSYPNEQFF. The chain joins TRBV6-4 to TRBJ2-1; TRBD1 is a possible D gene (5 bases). This CDR3 is 16 amino acids long. V lost 3 bases, J lost 7 bases, and 19 bases lay in between. Germline V CDR1 and CDR2: MRHNA, SNTAGT.

The chain combines TRBV5-8 with TRBJ1-6; D ambiguous. V lost 0 bases and J 4 bases, leaving 8 bases between the germline ends. CDR1 and CDR2 from the germline V gene are SGHTS and YDEGEE. The CDR3 is 15 residues long. CDR3 sequence: CASSLEAVYNSPLHF. The DNA of the CDR3 is TGTGCCAGCAGCTTGGAGGCGGTTTATAATTCACCCCTCCACTTT. Filled out from reference TRBV5-8 and TRBJ1-6, the complete variable domain reads EAGVTQSPTHLIKTRGQQATLRCSPISGHTSVYWYQQALGLGLQFLLWYDEGEERNRGNFPPRFSGRQFPNYSSELNVNALELEDSALYLCASSLEAVYNSPLHFGNGTRLTVT.

The chain uses TRBV11-3 and TRBJ2-3; possible D gene TRBD1, 5 bases. The V end lost 4 bases, the J end lost 3 bases, and 8 bases lay between the germline ends. Germline V gene lookup returns CDR1 SGHNT and CDR2 YENEEA. This CDR3 has 13 residues. DNA of the CDR3: TGTGCCAGCAGCTCAGGGCGGACAGATACGCAGTATTTT. As protein: CASSSGRTDTQYF.

The V gene is TRBV7-9, the J gene TRBJ2-7; D is possibly TRBD2 (5 bases). The CDR3 has 14 amino acids. Germline V CDR1 and CDR2: SEHNR, FQNEAQ (reference sequence). Trimming removed 6 bases at V and 2 bases at J, with 14 bases between. In DNA, the CDR3 is TGTGCCAGCAGTTTGGCCGGGGAGACCTACGAGCAGTACTTC. Encoded protein: CASSLAGETYEQYF.

This sequence joins TRBV6-5 and TRBJ2-5; maybe TRBD2 (6 bases). Germline V gene sequence: CDR1 MNHEY, CDR2 SVGAGI. V dropped 4 bases and J dropped 5 bases, with 14 bases sitting between them. The CDR3 is 14 amino acids. The DNA for the CDR3 is TGTGCCAGCAGTTGGGGACTGGCTGGGGAGACCCAGTACTTC. Translation gives CASSWGLAGETQYF.

The chain recombines TRBV30 with TRBJ2-3, with TRBD2 matching 7 bases. J lost 2 bases, V lost 2 bases, and 7 bases had no gene match. Germline-derived CDR1 and CDR2 are GTSNPN and SVGIG (reference sequence). The CDR3 is made up of 15 amino acids. The CDR3 loop reads CAWSPTGGFTDTQYF. The CDR3 DNA sequence: TGTGCCTGGAGTCCTACCGGGGGGTTCACAGATACGCAGTATTTT.

The V call is TRBV4-3, the J call TRBJ1-3; weak D call: TRBD1 (5 bases). The germline CDR1 and CDR2 sequences are LGHNA and YSLEER. This CDR3 has 15 residues. V was cut by 4 bases and J by 0 bases, with 10 bases left in between. In DNA, the CDR3 is TGCGCCAGCAGCCCGGGACTCCTCTCTGGAAACACCATATATTTT. It specifies CASSPGLLSGNTIYF.

The table lists this clone with a count of one. This sequence joins TRBV29-1 and TRBJ1-1, with 7 bases that match TRBD1. This CDR3 has 14 amino acids. J lost 0 bases, V lost 2 bases, and 3 bases had no gene match. The V gene's germline CDR1 is SQVTM and CDR2 ANQGSEA. CDR3 nucleotide sequence: TGCAGCGTTGAACAGGGGGGCATGAACACTGAAGCTTTCTTT. Translated, it gives CSVEQGGMNTEAFF.

A word on this clone: Its ends do not fully match the called genes, so a read error is possible. The chain has TRBV6-5 and TRBJ1-2; D may be TRBD1 (6 bases). Germline CDR1 and CDR2: MNHEY and SVGAGI. The CDR3 totals 14 residues. CDR3 nucleotides: TGTGCCAGCAGATACTTACAGGGAAGCTATGGCTACACCTTC. Its translation: CASRYLQGSYGYTF.

The chain recombines TRBV2 with TRBJ2-1, with 9 bases fitting TRBD1. V shed 3 bases, J shed 1 base, and the junction held 13 bases outside the gene matches. The CDR3 has 19 amino acids. CDR1 SNHLY and CDR2 FYNNEI come from the germline V gene. CDR3 protein: CASSDSGRGQGLSYNEQFF. The CDR3 DNA follows: TGTGCCAGCAGTGATTCCGGCCGGGGACAGGGTTTGTCCTACAATGAGCAGTTCTTC.

Only one count was recorded for this clone. The V call is TRBV2, the J call TRBJ2-7; 9 nucleotides line up with TRBD2. The CDR3 has 15 residues. CDR1 and CDR2 (germline): SNHLY, FYNNEI. J lost 3 bases, V lost 6 bases, and 9 bases had no gene match. The CDR3 protein is CASRLDSGGNYEQYF. DNA of the CDR3: TGTGCCAGCAGATTGGATAGCGGGGGTAACTACGAGCAGTACTTC.

The chain joins TRBV6-5 to TRBJ2-2; D may be TRBD2 (5 bases). This CDR3 is built from 11 residues. V was pared by 5 bases and J by 8 bases, with 6 bases between. In germline, CDR1 is MNHEY, CDR2 SVGAGI. The CDR3 loop is CASSRRGELFF. Here the CDR3 DNA reads TGTGCCAGCAGTCGGAGGGGGGAGCTGTTTTTT.

The CDR3 is CSVGGDAGANVLTF. The DNA of the CDR3 is TGCAGCGTTGGGGGGGACGCTGGGGCCAACGTCCTGACTTTC. The rearrangement uses TRBV29-1 and TRBJ2-6; tentatively, D is TRBD2 (6 bases). This CDR3 spans 14 amino acids. V was cut by 4 bases and J by 2 bases, with 9 bases left in between. Germline V lookup: CDR1 SQVTM, CDR2 ANQGSEA.